Below, 7 T cell receptor beta chains from the same sample are listed, as sequenced in a study of blood T cell repertoires in COVID-19 (dated by TCRdb to about 2020). The library came from the immunoSEQ multiplex PCR assay. This immuneACCESS table, as held by TCRdb, lists in-frame sequences with V and J called but not all clones. Of the missing ones, under half trace to an unresolved V gene in checked studies; the others have no known cause. In this sample the table shows about 140,000 clones, 80% to 90% of which occur a single time. The top ten hold roughly a tenth of the sample. Sequenced: peripheral blood. The receptors were gathered from a man in his 60s with active or convalescent COVID-19.

J is TRBJ2-5 and V is TRBV9; D remains unclear. V dropped 4 bases and J dropped 0 bases, with 4 bases sitting between them. This CDR3 spans 12 amino acids. CDR1 is SGDLS and CDR2 is YYNGEE in the germline V gene. CDR3 bases: TGTGCCAGCAGCCGGGACCAAGAGACCCAGTACTTC. This codes for CASSRDQETQYF.

The chain carries TRBV7-9 and TRBJ1-5; 7 bases are shared with TRBD1. The CDR3 is 18 residues long. The germline CDR1 and CDR2 sequences are SEHNR and FQNEAQ (reference sequence). V trimming: 1 base; J trimming: 7 bases; junction bases outside the gene matches: 16. The CDR3 DNA follows: TGTGCCAGCAGCTTAGTTTCCCTAAGACAGGGAACGAAACAGCCCCAGCATTTT. Translating gives CASSLVSLRQGTKQPQHF.

The V call is TRBV28, the J call TRBJ1-1; maybe TRBD1 (5 bases). Trimming cost V 5 bases and J 4 bases, with 14 bases left between them. Per the germline V gene, CDR1 is MDHEN and CDR2 is SYDVKM. The length of the CDR3 is 14 residues. CDR3 loop: CASSRRVLGTEAFF. In DNA, the CDR3 is TGTGCCAGCAGTCGCAGGGTCTTAGGCACTGAAGCTTTCTTT.

V gene TRBV3-1 (or the pseudogene TRBV3-2) combines with J gene TRBJ1-5, with 8 bases that match TRBD1. The germline V gene has CDR1 LGHDT and CDR2 YNNKEL (reference sequence). J lost 3 bases, V lost 4 bases, and 5 bases had no gene match. The CDR3 extends over 15 amino acids. CDR3 residues: CASSRGQGINQPQHF. The CDR3 coding sequence is TGTGCCAGCAGCCGCGGACAGGGTATCAATCAGCCCCAGCATTTT.

The chain links TRBV6-6 to TRBJ1-5; perhaps TRBD1 as D (5 bases). The V end was cut by 8 bases, the J end by 5 bases, with 10 bases between. The length of the CDR3 is 12 residues. Germline assignment: CDR1 MNHNY and CDR2 SVGAGI (reference sequence). The CDR3 spells CASGRDYQPQHF. DNA for the CDR3: TGTGCCAGCGGGCGGGACTATCAGCCCCAGCATTTT.

The rearrangement uses TRBV28 and TRBJ2-7, with a weak D call TRBD1 (6 bases). V lost 6 bases, J lost 1 base, and 13 bases lay in between. This CDR3 contains 14 residues. Germline V gene sequence: CDR1 MDHEN, CDR2 SYDVKM. CDR3 in amino acids: CASSPGQYSYEQYF. The CDR3 nucleotides are TGTGCCAGCAGCCCCGGACAGTATTCCTACGAGCAGTACTTC.

The chain has TRBV6-5 and TRBJ2-7; 7 positions agree with TRBD1. Germline values: CDR1 MNHEY, CDR2 SVGAGI. The trim removed 2 bases at V and 5 bases at J, leaving 6 bases unmatched. The length of the CDR3 is 14 residues. Here the CDR3 reads CASSYGQGVHEQYF. The CDR3 bases are TGTGCCAGCAGTTACGGCCAGGGGGTCCACGAGCAGTACTTC.